This passage covers 19 T cell receptor beta chains from one sample sequenced in a study of T cells expressing NK-cell markers. TCRdb re-called the 5' RACE reads; one entry per CDR3 protein, DNA not given. Its table records some 600,000 distinct CDR3 sequences. Input material: blood T cells: a sorted CD56 or NKG2C T cell subset, CD4+ or CD8+ T cells, or bulk PBMC T cells (not recorded which). The receptors here all came from a man younger than 35 in good health.

The rearrangement joins TRBV7-2 to TRBJ1-2. Germline-derived CDR1 and CDR2 are SGHTA and FQGNSA. The length of the CDR3 is 13 residues. The CDR3 spells CASSLAPGDGYTF.

The J gene is TRBJ2-5, the V gene TRBV25-1. CDR1 and CDR2 from the germline V gene are MGHDK and SYGVNS. CDR3 length: 13 residues. The CDR3 loop is CASSELGILTQYF.

V is TRBV6-1 and J is TRBJ2-7; no DNA is available, so the TRBD1 call from TCRdb remains unchecked. CDR1 MNHNS and CDR2 SASEGT come from the germline V gene. The CDR3 is 15 residues long. The CDR3 region is CASKAGTKPTYEQYF.

The rearrangement links TRBV20-1 to TRBJ2-4. Germline CDR1 DFQATT, CDR2 SNEGSKA (reference sequence). CDR3 length: 12 amino acids. The CDR3 here is CSASEPENIQYF.

The gene calls are TRBV20-1 and TRBJ2-4; TCRdb reports TRBD1, a call that lacks DNA to check it against. CDR1 is DFQATT, CDR2 SNEGSKA, per germline (reference sequence). CDR3 length: 17 amino acids. This CDR3 reads CSARPGRGAEKQNIQYF.

The chain employs TRBV4-3 and TRBJ2-1. Germline V lookup: CDR1 LGHNA, CDR2 YSLEER. The CDR3 spans 16 residues. CDR3 in amino acids: CASSPQLQSSYNEQFF.

The chain is built from TRBV20-1 and TRBJ1-2. CDR3 length equals 14 residues. Looked up from germline, CDR1 is DFQATT and CDR2 is SNEGSKA (reference sequence). CDR3 amino acids: CSAREGSRGGGYTF.

This chain connects TRBV11-3 to TRBJ2-2; TCRdb's D call, TRBD2, is unchecked because there is no DNA. From germline, CDR1 is SGHNT and CDR2 YENEEA. This CDR3 comprises 17 residues. The CDR3 here is CASSPHGGRALPGELFF.

The gene calls are TRBV11-1 and TRBJ2-1; absent DNA, TCRdb's TRBD1 call cannot be checked. The length of the CDR3 is 14 residues. Germline assignment: CDR1 SGHAT and CDR2 FQDESV (reference sequence). The CDR3 reads CASSLGQGKNEQFF.

This chain uses TRBV20-1 with TRBJ2-3; TCRdb returns TRBD1, unconfirmable since there is no DNA. CDR3 length: 14 residues. In germline, CDR1 is DFQATT, CDR2 SNEGSKA (reference sequence). The CDR3 spells CSARRGTFTDTQYF.

The chain has TRBV5-5 and TRBJ2-1. Germline CDR1 and CDR2: SGHKS and YYEKEE (reference sequence). This CDR3 region has 14 residues. This CDR3 reads CASSLDVVSYEQFF.

The rearrangement joins TRBV12-3 or TRBV12-4 to TRBJ1-6. There are 14 residues in the CDR3. CDR3 sequence reads: CASSLVLNNSPLHF.

CDR3 protein: CASSLGSSGSYNEQFF. The V call is TRBV11-2, the J call TRBJ2-1; lacking DNA, the TRBD2 call made by TCRdb goes unchecked. CDR3 length: 16 residues. Germline V gene data show CDR1 as SGHAT and CDR2 as FQNNGV.

The rearrangement links TRBV25-1 to TRBJ1-3. Germline V gives CDR1 MGHDK, CDR2 SYGVNS. The CDR3 is made up of 14 amino acids. This CDR3 reads CASSEVVGGHTIYF.

The chain combines TRBV11-1 with TRBJ2-2; TCRdb proposes TRBD2, but this gene call is untestable without DNA. This CDR3 comprises 19 residues. CDR1 is SGHAT and CDR2 is FQDESV in the germline V gene (reference sequence). The CDR3 loop reads CASSFHTGTSGRIPGELFF.

This sequence joins TRBV6-5 and TRBJ2-2. The CDR3 spans 16 residues. Germline V CDR1 and CDR2: MNHEY, SVGAGI. The chain's CDR3 is CASSYSRDPNLGELFF.

The gene calls are TRBV20-1 and TRBJ1-2; TCRdb's D call of TRBD1 is untestable without DNA. The CDR3 sequence is 14 residues long. CDR1 and CDR2 from the germline V gene are DFQATT and SNEGSKA (reference sequence). The CDR3 sequence: CSAYTAGTAYGYTF.

The chain joins TRBV7-9 to TRBJ1-5; TCRdb designates TRBD1, a call that cannot be tested without DNA. The germline V gene has CDR1 SEHNR and CDR2 FQNEAQ (reference sequence). This CDR3 spans 14 amino acids. CDR3 region: CASSSDRYNQPQHF.

The V and J genes are TRBV27 and TRBJ1-1; TCRdb's assignment of TRBD1 cannot be checked, as there is no DNA. CDR1 and CDR2 from the germline V gene are MNHEY and SMNVEV (reference sequence). This CDR3 comprises 18 residues. CDR3 in amino acids: CASSPRPDRGPVNTEAFF.